This T cell receptor beta chain was identified in a study of response to subunit inactivated influenza vaccine. TCRdb reprocessed the RT-PCR reads with MiXCR, giving one entry per CDR3 protein. The top ten hold around 14% of the sample, which has about 500,000 distinct CDR3 sequences, around 13% seen once. Findings and limits, study-wide: Few new T cells, the authors suggested, are recruited by each seasonal influenza vaccination.

CDR3 length equals 13 residues. The V end was cut by 5 bases, the J end by 9 bases, with 17 bases between. CDR1 is DFQATT, CDR2 SNEGSKA, per germline (reference sequence). In this sample, this clonotype turned up a few times. Antigen specificity is unknown. The chain joins TRBV20-1 to TRBJ2-1; tentative D call: TRBD1 (6 bases). The sequence was obtained from a man in his fifties who received an inactivated influenza vaccine. Sample: PBMCs from blood, taken about 40 days after vaccination. CDR3 sequence reads: CSALNTGWGEQFF. CDR3 coding DNA: TGCAGTGCTCTTAATACAGGGTGGGGTGAGCAGTTCTTC.